A selection of T cell receptor beta chains follows, all from one sample in a study of shared clonotypes between healthy human individuals. The repertoire was sequenced with immunoSEQ multiplex PCR; TCRdb's copy has only in-frame clones and lacks some. The sample contains 2,500,000 or so clones, more than 80% of which appear only once. What was sequenced was naive CD4+ T cells sorted from blood. These receptors came from a man younger than 35 in good health. The CDR3 runs from the conserved cysteine through the conserved F or W. A D gene is named only where the DNA matches it firmly. The size of a clone is reported for some rows only, either as once, few or many, or as a class for expanded clones.

TRBD2	TRBJ2-2	TRBV18	once	TGTGCCAGCTCATTGGGACTAGCGGGAGAGGTCACCGGGGAGCTGTTTTTT	CASSLGLAGEVTGELFF
NA	TRBJ1-5	TRBV18	NA	TGTGCCAGCTCACCACCGGATCAGCCCCAGCATTTT	CASSPPDQPQHF
NA	TRBJ2-2	TRBV7-9	NA	TGTGCCAGCACGCCGTTAACTAGCTTGAACACCGGGGAGCTGTTTTTT	CASTPLTSLNTGELFF
TRBD1	TRBJ1-5	TRBV7-2	NA	TGTGCCAGCAGCCAAAATTTGAGCCGGGACAGGGGTCTCCGGCCCCAGCATTTT	CASSQNLSRDRGLRPQHF
TRBD1	TRBJ1-1	TRBV30	NA	TGTGCCTGGAGGGTACAGGGGGCGTCCACTGAAGCTTTCTTT	CAWRVQGASTEAFF
NA	TRBJ2-1	TRBV4-3	NA	TGCGCCAGCAGCCAAGAAATACTGGCGGCGGGGAATGAGCAGTTCTTC	CASSQEILAAGNEQFF
TRBD2	TRBJ2-5	TRBV7-9	NA	TGTGCCAGCAGTTATGGACTAGCGGGGGGACTAAAACAAGAGACCCAGTACTTC	CASSYGLAGGLKQETQYF
NA	TRBJ2-5	TRBV2	NA	TGTGCCAGCACTGGGGGGAAGGGTCGGATAGAGACCCAGTACTTC	CASTGGKGRIETQYF
TRBD1	TRBJ1-2	TRBV14	NA	TGTGCCAGCAGCCAAGATCCAGGGGGCAATGGCTACACCTTC	CASSQDPGGNGYTF
NA	TRBJ2-1	TRBV7-2	once	TGTGCCAGCAGCCACCGTGAAGGGTACAATGAGCAGTTCTTC	CASSHREGYNEQFF
NA	TRBJ1-5	TRBV2	NA	TGTGCCAGTAAGAAAGGGACAATCGTTTCAAATCAGCCCCAGCATTTT	CASKKGTIVSNQPQHF
TRBD2	TRBJ2-7	TRBV11-2	NA	TGTGCCAGCAGCATCAGACGGGAGGGTGTCCACGAGCAGTACTTC	CASSIRREGVHEQYF
NA	TRBJ1-5	TRBV11-2	NA	TGTGCCAGCAGCTTAGGGATTTGGGAGCCCCAGCATTTT	CASSLGIWEPQHF
NA	TRBJ1-2	TRBV2	NA	TGTGCCAGCAGTGAAGCCGGTGGGGGAGGCTATGGCTACACCTTC	CASSEAGGGGYGYTF
TRBD1	TRBJ2-7	TRBV9	NA	TGTGCCAGCAGCCCTCGAGCGGCAAAGGGCACAGGGGATACCTACGAGCAGTACTTC	CASSPRAAKGTGDTYEQYF
NA	TRBJ1-5	TRBV10-2	NA	TGCGCCAGCACGGAGCTGAATCAGCCCCAGCATTTT	CASTELNQPQHF
NA	TRBJ1-4	TRBV7-2	NA	TGTGCCAGCAGCTCCCGGACAGCTCCTAATGAAAAACTGTTTTTT	CASSSRTAPNEKLFF
NA	TRBJ2-3	TRBV10-1	NA	TGCGCCAGCAGTGAGTCAGGGACAGATACGCAGTATTTT	CASSESGTDTQYF
TRBD2	TRBJ2-3	TRBV7-2	NA	TGTGCCAGCAGCGATACTAGCGGGCCCCCAGATACGCAGTATTTT	CASSDTSGPPDTQYF
TRBD1	TRBJ1-6	TRBV4-1	NA	TGCGCCAGCAGCCAAGGTACCACAGGGGACTCCTATAATTCACCCCTCCACTTT	CASSQGTTGDSYNSPLHF
NA	TRBJ1-2	TRBV7-2	once	TGTGCCAGCAGCTCGGACGGATTGGCTGACTATGGCTACACCTTC	CASSSDGLADYGYTF
NA	TRBJ1-1	TRBV7-9	NA	TGTGCCAGCAGCCTGGACAGCACCGAAGCTTTCTTT	CASSLDSTEAFF
NA	TRBJ2-7	TRBV4-3	NA	TGCGCCAGCAGCCAAGAAGCCGTCGGCTCCTACGAGCAGTACTTC	CASSQEAVGSYEQYF
NA	TRBJ1-2	TRBV6-5	NA	TGTGCCAGCATCTCACTAGCTAACTATGGCTACACCTTC	CASISLANYGYTF
NA	TRBJ2-7	TRBV11-2	NA	TGTGCCAGCAGCTGGCCGGGTGCAGGCGAGCAGTACTTC	CASSWPGAGEQYF
TRBD2	TRBJ2-3	TRBV4-2	NA	TGTGCCAGCAGCCAAGGGCGGCGGGGGGGCCCAGATACGCAGTATTTT	CASSQGRRGGPDTQYF